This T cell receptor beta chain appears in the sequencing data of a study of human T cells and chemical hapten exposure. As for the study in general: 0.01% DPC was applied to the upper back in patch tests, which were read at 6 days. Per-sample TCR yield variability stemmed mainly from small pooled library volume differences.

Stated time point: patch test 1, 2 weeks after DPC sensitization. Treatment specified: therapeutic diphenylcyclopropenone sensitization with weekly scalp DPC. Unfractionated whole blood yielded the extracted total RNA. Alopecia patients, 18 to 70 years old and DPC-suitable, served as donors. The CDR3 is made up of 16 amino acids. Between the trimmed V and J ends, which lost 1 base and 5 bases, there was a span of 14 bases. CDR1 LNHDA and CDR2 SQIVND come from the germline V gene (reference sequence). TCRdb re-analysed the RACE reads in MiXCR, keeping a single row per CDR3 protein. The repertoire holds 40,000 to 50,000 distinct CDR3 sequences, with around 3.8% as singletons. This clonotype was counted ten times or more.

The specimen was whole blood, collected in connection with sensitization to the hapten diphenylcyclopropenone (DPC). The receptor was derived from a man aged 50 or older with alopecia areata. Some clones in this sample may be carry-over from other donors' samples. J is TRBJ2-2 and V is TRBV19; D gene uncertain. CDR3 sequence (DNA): TGTGCCAGTAGTATAGGAGCCCGGGTAAAGACCGGGGAGCTGTTTTTT. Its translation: CASSIGARVKTGELFF.